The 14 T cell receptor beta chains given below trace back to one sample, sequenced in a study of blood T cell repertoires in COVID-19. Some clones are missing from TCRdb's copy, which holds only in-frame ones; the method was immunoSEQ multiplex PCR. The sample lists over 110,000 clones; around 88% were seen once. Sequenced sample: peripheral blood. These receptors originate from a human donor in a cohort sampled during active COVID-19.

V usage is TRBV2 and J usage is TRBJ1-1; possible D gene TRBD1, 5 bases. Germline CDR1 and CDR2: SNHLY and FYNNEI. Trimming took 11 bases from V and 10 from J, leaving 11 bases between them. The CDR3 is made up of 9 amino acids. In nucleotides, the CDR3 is TGTGCCGGGGCACCGCCAGCTTTCTTT. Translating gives CAGAPPAFF. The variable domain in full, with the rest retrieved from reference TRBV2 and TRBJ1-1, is EPEVTQTPSHQVTQMGQEVILRCVPISNHLYFYWYRQILGQKVEFLVSFYNNEISEKSEIFDDQFSVERPDGSNFTLKIRSTKLEDSAMYFCAGAPPAFFGQGTRLTVV.

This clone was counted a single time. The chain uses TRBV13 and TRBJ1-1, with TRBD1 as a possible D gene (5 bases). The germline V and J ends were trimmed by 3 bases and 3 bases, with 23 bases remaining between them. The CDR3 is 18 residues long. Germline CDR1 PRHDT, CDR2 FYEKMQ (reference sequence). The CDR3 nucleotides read TGTGCCAGCAGCTTGGGCTCGGCCTTAGGGGAAACGGACACTGAAGCTTTCTTT. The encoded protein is CASSLGSALGETDTEAFF.

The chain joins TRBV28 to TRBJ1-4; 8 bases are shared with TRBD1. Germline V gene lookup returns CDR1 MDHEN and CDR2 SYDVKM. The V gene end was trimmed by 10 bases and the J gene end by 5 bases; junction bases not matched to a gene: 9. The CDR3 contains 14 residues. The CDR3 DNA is TGTGCCACCCATCCGGGACAGGTGAATGAAAAACTGTTTTTT. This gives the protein CATHPGQVNEKLFF.

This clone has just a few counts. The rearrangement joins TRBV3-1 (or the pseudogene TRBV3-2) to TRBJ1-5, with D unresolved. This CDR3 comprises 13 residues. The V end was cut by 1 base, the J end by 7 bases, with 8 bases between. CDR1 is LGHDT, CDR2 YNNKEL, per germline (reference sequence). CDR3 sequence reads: CASSQGVRQPQHF. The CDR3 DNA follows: TGTGCCAGCAGCCAAGGGGTCAGGCAGCCCCAGCATTTT.

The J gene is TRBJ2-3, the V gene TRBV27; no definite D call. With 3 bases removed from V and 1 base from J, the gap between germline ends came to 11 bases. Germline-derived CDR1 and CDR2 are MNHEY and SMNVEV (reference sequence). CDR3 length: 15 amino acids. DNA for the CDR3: TGTGCCAGCAGTTTCTCCACCGCGGGCACAGATACGCAGTATTTT. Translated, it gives CASSFSTAGTDTQYF.

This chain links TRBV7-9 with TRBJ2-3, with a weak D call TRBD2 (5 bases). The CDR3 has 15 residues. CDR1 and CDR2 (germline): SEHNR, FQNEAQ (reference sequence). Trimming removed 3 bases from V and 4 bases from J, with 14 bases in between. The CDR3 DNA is TGTGCCAGCAGCTTGAAAGGCGGACTGTCAGATACGCAGTATTTT. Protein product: CASSLKGGLSDTQYF.

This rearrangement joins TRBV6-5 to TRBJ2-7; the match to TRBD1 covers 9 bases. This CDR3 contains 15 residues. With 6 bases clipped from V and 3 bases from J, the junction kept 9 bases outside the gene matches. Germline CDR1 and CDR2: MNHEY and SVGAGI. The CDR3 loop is CASRKGQGEGYEQYF. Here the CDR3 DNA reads TGTGCCAGCAGAAAGGGACAGGGAGAGGGCTACGAGCAGTACTTC.

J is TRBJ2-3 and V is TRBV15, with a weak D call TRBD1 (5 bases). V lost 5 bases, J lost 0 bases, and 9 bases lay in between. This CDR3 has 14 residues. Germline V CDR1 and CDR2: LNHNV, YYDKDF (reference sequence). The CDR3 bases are TGTGCCACCAGCCCTCGACAGAGCACAGATACGCAGTATTTT. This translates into CATSPRQSTDTQYF.

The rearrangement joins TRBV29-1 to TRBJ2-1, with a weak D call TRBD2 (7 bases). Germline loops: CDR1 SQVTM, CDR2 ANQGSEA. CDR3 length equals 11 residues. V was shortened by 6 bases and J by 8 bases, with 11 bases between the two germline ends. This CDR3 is CSVWRGHEQFF. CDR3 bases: TGCAGCGTATGGCGGGGGCATGAGCAGTTCTTC.

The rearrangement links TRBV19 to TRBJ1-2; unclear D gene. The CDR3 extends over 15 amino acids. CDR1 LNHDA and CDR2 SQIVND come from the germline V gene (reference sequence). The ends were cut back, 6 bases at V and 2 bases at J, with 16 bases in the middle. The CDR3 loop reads CASSPLIQSNYGYTF. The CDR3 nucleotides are TGTGCCAGTAGCCCTCTCATACAGAGCAACTATGGCTACACCTTC. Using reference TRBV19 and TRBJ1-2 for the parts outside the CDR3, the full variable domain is DGGITQSPKYLFRKEGQNVTLSCEQNLNHDAMYWYRQDPGQGLRLIYYSQIVNDFQKGDIAEGYSVSREKKESFPLTVTSAQKNPTAFYLCASSPLIQSNYGYTFGSGTRLTVV.

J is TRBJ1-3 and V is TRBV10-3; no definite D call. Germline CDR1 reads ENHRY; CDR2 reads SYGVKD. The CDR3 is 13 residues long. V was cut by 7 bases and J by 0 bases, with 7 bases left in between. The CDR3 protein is CAITPSSGNTIYF. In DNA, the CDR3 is TGTGCCATCACACCGAGCTCTGGAAACACCATATATTTT.

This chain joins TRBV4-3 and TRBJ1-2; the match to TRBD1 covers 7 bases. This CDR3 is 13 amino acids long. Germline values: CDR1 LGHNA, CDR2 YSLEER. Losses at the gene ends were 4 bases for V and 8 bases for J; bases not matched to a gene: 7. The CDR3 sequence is CASSLQGVGGYTF. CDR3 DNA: TGCGCCAGCAGCCTCCAGGGGGTCGGGGGCTACACCTTC.

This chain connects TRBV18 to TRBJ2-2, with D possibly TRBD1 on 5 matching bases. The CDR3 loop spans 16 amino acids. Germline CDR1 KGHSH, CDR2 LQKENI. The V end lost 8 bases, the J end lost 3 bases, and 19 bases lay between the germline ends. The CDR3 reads CASHVRGPPYTGELFF. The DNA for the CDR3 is TGTGCCAGCCACGTAAGGGGCCCGCCCTACACCGGGGAGCTGTTTTTT.

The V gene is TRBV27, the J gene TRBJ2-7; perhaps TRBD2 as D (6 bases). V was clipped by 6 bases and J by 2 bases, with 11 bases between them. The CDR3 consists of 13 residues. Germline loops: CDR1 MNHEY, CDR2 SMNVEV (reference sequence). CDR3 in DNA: TGTGCCAGCAGAAACGGGGGAACCTACGAGCAGTACTTC. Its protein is CASRNGGTYEQYF.